The 17 T cell receptor beta chains in this list originate from one sample, sequenced in a study of shared clonotypes between healthy human individuals. The protocol was immunoSEQ multiplex PCR, while the TCRdb copy is restricted to in-frame clones and leaves out a portion. This table has over a million clones, 98% to 99% appearing once. The sequencing sample was made of naive CD4+ T cells sorted from blood. Indicated subset: CD45RA+ positively selected. All receptors come from a man aged 25 to 40 in good health.

The V and J genes are TRBV29-1 and TRBJ1-1, with TRBD1 matching 7 bases. Per the germline V gene, CDR1 is SQVTM and CDR2 is ANQGSEA. The V segment lost 4 bases and the J segment 7 bases; nucleotides outside the gene matches: 3. The CDR3 consists of 11 residues. The CDR3 is CSVARTGEAFF. The DNA of the CDR3 is TGCAGCGTTGCGCGGACAGGTGAAGCTTTCTTT.

The CDR3 DNA reads TGTGCCAGCTCAGTATTGGGGGCCTCCTACGAGCAGTACTTC. This codes for CASSVLGASYEQYF. The rearrangement links TRBV18 to TRBJ2-7, with a possible D match to TRBD1 (6 bases). Germline CDR1 and CDR2: KGHSH and LQKENI. There are 14 residues in the CDR3. V shed 5 bases and J shed 0 bases, with 11 bases lying between them.

As to this clone: Additional DNA sequences in this sample encode the identical CDR3. V and J are TRBV20-1 and TRBJ2-1; D not certain. Germline V gene lookup returns CDR1 DFQATT and CDR2 SNEGSKA (reference sequence). The V gene lost 6 bases and the J gene lost 9 bases, with 3 bases spanning the gap. This CDR3 spans 8 amino acids. In DNA, the CDR3 is TGCAGTGCCGGTGAGCAGTTCTTC. Its protein is CSAGEQFF.

In DNA form, the CDR3 reads TGCGCCAGCAGCGAAGGATCGGGATTTGAAGCTTTCTTT. This codes for CASSEGSGFEAFF. This chain joins TRBV5-1 and TRBJ1-1; D unclear. This CDR3 is 13 amino acids long. V was cut by 4 bases and J by 7 bases, with 14 bases left in between. Germline V gene lookup returns CDR1 SGHRS and CDR2 YFSETQ.

This sequence joins TRBV7-2 and TRBJ2-2; D unresolved. The CDR3 spans 16 residues. CDR1 SGHTA and CDR2 FQGNSA come from the germline V gene. V was trimmed by 5 bases and J by 2 bases, leaving 15 bases between them. CDR3 bases: TGTGCCAGCAGCAAGCCCGGCGTTCTCAACACCGGGGAGCTGTTTTTT. Its protein is CASSKPGVLNTGELFF. Full variable domain (rest looked up from reference TRBV7-2 and TRBJ2-2): GAGVSQSPSNKVTEKGKDVELRCDPISGHTALYWYRQSLGQGLEFLIYFQGNSAPDKSGLPSDRFSAERTGGSVSTLTIQRTQQEDSAVYLCASSKPGVLNTGELFFGEGSRLTVL.

The chain joins TRBV27 to TRBJ2-2; 11 nucleotides agree with TRBD1. The CDR3 has 15 residues. J lost 6 bases, V lost 5 bases, and 5 bases had no gene match. Germline V gene sequence: CDR1 MNHEY, CDR2 SMNVEV (reference sequence). The CDR3 sequence is CASSTRDRGAGELFF. CDR3 in DNA: TGTGCCAGCAGTACCCGGGACAGGGGGGCCGGGGAGCTGTTTTTT.

Details on this clone: The identical CDR3 is also encoded by other nucleotide sequences in the sample. The rearrangement links TRBV5-1 to TRBJ2-7; 9 nucleotides line up with TRBD1. V lost 0 bases, J lost 4 bases, and 5 bases stayed unmatched. From germline, CDR1 is SGHRS and CDR2 YFSETQ. The CDR3 is 15 amino acids. CDR3 DNA sequence: TGCGCCAGCAGCTTGGTTTTGGGACAGGGATACGAGCAGTACTTC. Encoded protein: CASSLVLGQGYEQYF.

This chain joins TRBV4-3 and TRBJ1-1, with 12 bases identical to TRBD1. The germline gives CDR1 LGHNA, CDR2 YSLEER. V gave up 2 bases and J gave up 0 bases; unmatched junction bases: 7. This CDR3 spans 18 amino acids. CDR3 DNA: TGCGCCAGCAGCCAACGGGGACAGGGGGCTTTCCTGAACACTGAAGCTTTCTTT. Protein: CASSQRGQGAFLNTEAFF.

The chain employs TRBV7-9 and TRBJ2-7; 9 nucleotides agree with TRBD1. This CDR3 spans 16 amino acids. The J segment lost 5 bases and the V segment lost 1 base, leaving 9 bases of the junction unmatched. Germline CDR1 is SEHNR and CDR2 is FQNEAQ (reference sequence). In DNA, the CDR3 is TGTGCCAGCAGCTTAGGAGGGTGGGACAGGGACCACGAGCAGTACTTC. As protein: CASSLGGWDRDHEQYF.

This rearrangement joins TRBV11-1 to TRBJ2-1; TRBD1 agrees at 8 bases. V gave up 2 bases and J gave up 2 bases; unmatched junction bases: 2. Per the germline V gene, CDR1 is SGHAT and CDR2 is FQDESV (reference sequence). CDR3 length equals 15 residues. The CDR3 region is CASSLMTGAYNEQFF. For the CDR3, the DNA is TGTGCCAGCAGCTTAATGACAGGGGCCTACAATGAGCAGTTCTTC.

The rearrangement links TRBV28 to TRBJ1-2; no definite D call. The CDR3 has 13 residues. Trimming took off 2 bases at V and 8 bases at J, with 12 bases between the two ends. The germline gives CDR1 MDHEN, CDR2 SYDVKM. In DNA, the CDR3 is TGTGCCAGCAGTTTAGGATCGCGGAACGGCTACACCTTC. It is translated as CASSLGSRNGYTF.

The chain joins TRBV27 to TRBJ2-7; 11 positions match TRBD2. V trimming: 8 bases; J trimming: 2 bases; junction bases outside the gene matches: 5. The CDR3 contains 14 residues. The germline V gene has CDR1 MNHEY and CDR2 SMNVEV (reference sequence). The CDR3 protein is CASSGTSGTYEQYF. CDR3 nucleotide sequence: TGTGCCAGCTCCGGGACTAGCGGAACCTACGAGCAGTACTTC.

This clone occurred a few times. The chain employs TRBV19 and TRBJ2-2; TRBD2 might be the D (6 bases). There are 13 residues in the CDR3. Trimming took 5 bases from V and 7 from J, leaving 11 bases between them. Germline V gene lookup returns CDR1 LNHDA and CDR2 SQIVND (reference sequence). The CDR3 region is CASSGGAGGELFF. In DNA, the CDR3 is TGTGCCAGTAGTGGAGGGGCTGGCGGGGAGCTGTTTTTT. Filled out from reference TRBV19 and TRBJ2-2, the complete variable domain reads DGGITQSPKYLFRKEGQNVTLSCEQNLNHDAMYWYRQDPGQGLRLIYYSQIVNDFQKGDIAEGYSVSREKKESFPLTVTSAQKNPTAFYLCASSGGAGGELFFGEGSRLTVL.

The V gene is TRBV2, the J gene TRBJ2-1; no clear D. The V and J ends lost 6 bases and 10 bases respectively, with 10 bases between them. Looked up from germline, CDR1 is SNHLY and CDR2 is FYNNEI. The CDR3 runs 11 residues. The CDR3: CASSEIWEQFF. CDR3 bases: TGTGCCAGCAGCGAGATCTGGGAGCAGTTCTTC.

V is TRBV5-4 and J is TRBJ2-2; D may be TRBD2 (6 bases). Germline V gives CDR1 SGHNT, CDR2 YYREEE (reference sequence). CDR3 length equals 15 residues. V lost 0 bases and J 3 bases, leaving 9 bases between the germline ends. Written as DNA, the CDR3 is TGTGCCAGCAGCTTGGGGGGAGGTGACACCGGGGAGCTGTTTTTT. Translating it yields CASSLGGGDTGELFF.

V and J are TRBV4-3 and TRBJ1-2; D possibly corresponds to TRBD1 (6 bases). The V and J ends lost 0 bases and 3 bases respectively, with 14 bases between them. Per the germline V gene, CDR1 is LGHNA and CDR2 is YSLEER. CDR3 length: 16 amino acids. The CDR3 sequence: CASSQDLGQGHYGYTF. The CDR3 coding sequence is TGCGCCAGCAGCCAAGATCTGGGGCAGGGGCACTATGGCTACACCTTC.

The chain carries TRBV20-1 and TRBJ2-5; D ambiguous. The CDR3 length is 11 residues. Germline values: CDR1 DFQATT, CDR2 SNEGSKA (reference sequence). Trimming left V 7 bases short and J 5 bases short, with 11 bases between. The CDR3 DNA is TGCAGTGGGTGGGTCTTCGAGACCCAGTACTTC. Protein: CSGWVFETQYF.